Sequencing of this T cell receptor (beta chain) was carried out in a study of blood T cell repertoires in COVID-19. Study information: The United States, Italy and Spain provided the acute and convalescent COVID-19 samples. The cDNA or gDNA used as material had been derived from T cells, B-cell-depleted T cells, or PBMCs.

Germline loops: CDR1 MNHNS, CDR2 SASEGT. This CDR3 has 15 residues. Trimming removed 2 bases from V and 4 bases from J; junction bases left unmatched: 5. Methods used by the authors: Reference gene primer amplification gave estimated nucleated cell counts. Profiling relied on immunoSEQ multiplex PCR, and the TCRdb table lists in-frame clones only, not all of them. Clonal size and the V and J genes are those of that table, whereas D and trimming came from the DNA. The sample lists 210,000 or so clones; about 86% were seen once. The chain links TRBV6-1 to TRBJ1-3; 7 bases map to TRBD1. Source material: peripheral blood. The TCR sequence derives from a woman aged 50 to 60 with acute or convalescent COVID-19. The CDR3 sequence is CASSENRGSGNTIYF. The CDR3 DNA sequence: TGTGCCAGCAGTGAAAACAGGGGATCCGGAAACACCATATATTTT.